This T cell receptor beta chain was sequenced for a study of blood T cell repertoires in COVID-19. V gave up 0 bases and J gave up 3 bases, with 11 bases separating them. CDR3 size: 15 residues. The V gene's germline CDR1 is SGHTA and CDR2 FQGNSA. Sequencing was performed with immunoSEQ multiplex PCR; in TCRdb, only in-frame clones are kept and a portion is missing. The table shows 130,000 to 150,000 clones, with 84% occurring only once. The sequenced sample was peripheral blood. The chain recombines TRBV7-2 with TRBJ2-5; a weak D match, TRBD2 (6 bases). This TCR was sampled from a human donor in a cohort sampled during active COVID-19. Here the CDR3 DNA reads TGTGCCAGCAGCTTAGCGGGGACTGAGAAAGAGACCCAGTACTTC. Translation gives CASSLAGTEKETQYF.